The 6 T cell receptor beta chains reported below all come from one sample, sequenced in a study of CD8+CD57+ T cells in acquired aplastic anemia. CDR3 and TCR beta VDJ profiling relied on a genomic DNA template. TCRdb analysed the reads with MiXCR anew, one entry per CDR3 protein. The sample shows some 410,000 distinct CDR3 sequences, just under 70% of them seen only once. The sequenced material came from sorted CD4+, CD8+, or CD8+CD57+ T cells (not recorded which) from PBMCs. Receptor source: a human donor in good health, serving as a control.

In the case of this clonotype: A junction end diverges from the germline sequence, so it may reflect a read error. The rearrangement links TRBV15 to TRBJ2-1; D not certain. Germline assignment: CDR1 LNHNV and CDR2 YYDKDF (reference sequence). This CDR3 spans 15 amino acids. CDR3 bases: TGTGCCACCAGCAGACTTGTCAGTCGGAACACTGAAGCGTTCTTT. Translated, it gives CATSRLVSRNTEAFF.

The rearrangement uses TRBV20-1 and TRBJ2-3; D may match TRBD1 or TRBD2 (5 bases each). The germline V and J ends were trimmed by 6 bases and 4 bases, with 17 bases remaining between them. The CDR3 is made up of 14 amino acids. In germline, CDR1 is DFQATT, CDR2 SNEGSKA (reference sequence). The DNA for the CDR3 is TGCAGTGCGAACCGGGAAAGGGGATCAGATACGCAGTATTTT. This codes for CSANRERGSDTQYF.

Details on this clonotype: A read error may produce the germline difference seen at one junction end. The V and J genes are TRBV7-2 and TRBJ1-1, with TRBD1 as a possible D gene (5 bases). The germline V gene encodes CDR1 SGHTA and CDR2 FQGNSA. The CDR3 runs to 13 residues. In DNA form, the CDR3 reads TGTGCCAGCAGCTTAGGGGGGGAGACCCAGGATTTCTGG. Amino acids: CASSLGGETQDFW.

V gene TRBV15 combines with J gene TRBJ1-3, with no clear D. CDR3 length equals 17 residues. Germline V gene data show CDR1 as LNHNV and CDR2 as YYDKDF (reference sequence). V lost 0 bases to trimming and J lost 8 bases, with 20 bases between them. The CDR3 DNA reads TGTGCCACCAGCAGAGATCCCGTAGAGGACTATGGCTACACCATATATTTT. The encoded protein is CATSRDPVEDYGYTIYF.

In regard to this clonotype: A junction end diverges from the germline sequence, so it may reflect a read error. V gene TRBV10-3 combines with J gene TRBJ1-2; maybe TRBD1 (6 bases). This CDR3 is built from 14 residues. Germline CDR1 is ENHRY and CDR2 is SYGVKD. The CDR3 protein is CATSGPDRNYGYTF. The CDR3 coding sequence is TGTGCCACCAGTGGGCCAGACAGGAACTATGGCTACACCTTC.

About this clonotype itself: The junction departs from the called germline gene at one end, perhaps through a read error. This chain uses TRBV20-1 with TRBJ2-2; 10 bases line up with TRBD2. Germline V gene lookup returns CDR1 DFQATT and CDR2 SNEGSKA (reference sequence). This CDR3 comprises 16 residues. CDR3 coding DNA: TGCAGTGCTAGAAGCAGACTAGCGGGCTACACCGGGGAGCCGTTTTTT. This gives the protein CSARSRLAGYTGEPFF.